This T cell receptor beta chain derives from a study of blood T cell repertoires in COVID-19. This CDR3 comprises 12 residues. Germline lookup yields CDR1 MGHRA and CDR2 YSYEKL. Trimming removed 4 bases from V and 5 bases from J, with 8 bases in between. This clone was seen only a few times. The data were produced by immunoSEQ multiplex PCR, yet TCRdb's version contains in-frame clones alone and is incomplete. The table includes some 58,000 clones, just over 85% detected once. The genes are TRBV4-1 and TRBJ1-2; a weak D match, TRBD1 (6 bases). Sample: peripheral blood. This receptor was taken from a man aged 35-49 years with acute or convalescent COVID-19. For the CDR3, the DNA is TGCGCCAGCAGCCTACAGGGATATGGCTACACCTTC. Encoded protein: CASSLQGYGYTF.